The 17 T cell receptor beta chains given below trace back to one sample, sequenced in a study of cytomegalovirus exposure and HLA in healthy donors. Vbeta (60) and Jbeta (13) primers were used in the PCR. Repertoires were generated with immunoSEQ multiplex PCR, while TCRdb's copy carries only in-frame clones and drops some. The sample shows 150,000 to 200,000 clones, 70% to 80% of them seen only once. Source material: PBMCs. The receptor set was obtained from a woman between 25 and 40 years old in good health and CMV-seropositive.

The CDR3 DNA sequence: TGTGCCAGCAGTTACGGAGGGGACTTGAGCAACACCATATATTTT. It specifies CASSYGGDLSNTIYF. The chain is built from TRBV6-5 and TRBJ1-3, with a possible D match to TRBD1 (5 bases). From germline, CDR1 is MNHEY and CDR2 SVGAGI. V was trimmed by 2 bases and J by 7 bases, leaving 15 bases between them. The CDR3 is 15 amino acids.

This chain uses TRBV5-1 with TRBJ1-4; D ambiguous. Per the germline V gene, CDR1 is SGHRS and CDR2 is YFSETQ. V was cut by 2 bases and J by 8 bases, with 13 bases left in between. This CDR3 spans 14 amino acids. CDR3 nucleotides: TGCGCCAGCAGCTTATCCGGGGAGCAGGAAAAACTGTTTTTT. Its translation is CASSLSGEQEKLFF.

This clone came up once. CDR3 nucleotides: TGCGCCAGCAGCCTAGGGGAGGGTGAAGCTTTCTTT. This codes for CASSLGEGEAFF. The rearrangement uses TRBV5-1 and TRBJ1-1; D might be TRBD1 (5 bases). The CDR3 has 12 amino acids. V was shortened by 4 bases and J by 7 bases, with 11 bases between the two germline ends. The germline CDR1 and CDR2 sequences are SGHRS and YFSETQ.

The CDR3 loop reads CASSPRTGAETQYF. The CDR3 DNA is TGTGCCAGCAGCCCTAGGACAGGGGCAGAGACCCAGTACTTC. The J gene is TRBJ2-5, the V gene TRBV7-2, with 9 bases lining up with TRBD1. CDR3 size: 14 residues. Germline values: CDR1 SGHTA, CDR2 FQGNSA. Trimming removed 5 bases from V and 4 bases from J; junction bases left unmatched: 5.

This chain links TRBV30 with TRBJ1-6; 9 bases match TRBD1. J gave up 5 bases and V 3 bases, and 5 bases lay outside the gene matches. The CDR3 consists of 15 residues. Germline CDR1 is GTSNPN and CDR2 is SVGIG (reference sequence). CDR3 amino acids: CAWSGGTGNNSPLHF. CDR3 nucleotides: TGTGCCTGGAGCGGCGGGACAGGGAATAATTCACCCCTCCACTTT.

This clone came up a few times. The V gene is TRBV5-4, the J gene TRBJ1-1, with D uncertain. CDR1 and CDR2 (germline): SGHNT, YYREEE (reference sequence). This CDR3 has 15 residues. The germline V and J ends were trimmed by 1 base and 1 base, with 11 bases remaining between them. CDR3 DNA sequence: TGTGCCAGCAGCTTGTCCGCAGGCACGAACACTGAAGCTTTCTTT. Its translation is CASSLSAGTNTEAFF.

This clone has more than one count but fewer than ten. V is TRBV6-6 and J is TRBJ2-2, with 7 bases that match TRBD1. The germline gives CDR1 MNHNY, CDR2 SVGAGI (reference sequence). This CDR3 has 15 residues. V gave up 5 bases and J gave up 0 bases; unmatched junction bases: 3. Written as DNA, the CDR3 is TGTGCCAGCAGTCCCGGGACAGCGAACACCGGGGAGCTGTTTTTT. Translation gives CASSPGTANTGELFF.

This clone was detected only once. Written as DNA, the CDR3 is TGTGGGGGACCTCAGGGGGCGCAAGGGATCAACACTGAAGCTTTCTTT. Amino acid sequence: CGGPQGAQGINTEAFF. The chain carries TRBV7-9 and TRBJ1-1, with TRBD1 identical over 8 bases. The CDR3 has 16 amino acids. CDR1 SEHNR and CDR2 FQNEAQ come from the germline V gene (reference sequence).

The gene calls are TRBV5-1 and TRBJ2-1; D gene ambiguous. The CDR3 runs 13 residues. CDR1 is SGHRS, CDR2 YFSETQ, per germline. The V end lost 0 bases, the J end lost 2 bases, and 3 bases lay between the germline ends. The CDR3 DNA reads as TGCGCCAGCAGCTTGGACACCTACAATGAGCAGTTCTTC. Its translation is CASSLDTYNEQFF.

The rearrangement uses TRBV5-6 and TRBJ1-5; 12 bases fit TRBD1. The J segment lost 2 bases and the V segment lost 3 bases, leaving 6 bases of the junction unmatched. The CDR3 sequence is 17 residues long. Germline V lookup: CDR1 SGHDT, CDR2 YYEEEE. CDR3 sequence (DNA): TGTGCCAGCAGCTCCGGGACAGGGGGCCTGGGCAATCAGCCCCAGCATTTT. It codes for CASSSGTGGLGNQPQHF.

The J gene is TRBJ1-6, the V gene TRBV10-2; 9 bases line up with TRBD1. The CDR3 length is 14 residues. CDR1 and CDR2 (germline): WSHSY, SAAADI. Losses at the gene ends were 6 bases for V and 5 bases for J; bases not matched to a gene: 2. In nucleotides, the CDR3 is TGCGCCAGCAGCTGGACAGGGGATAATTCACCCCTCCACTTT. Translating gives CASSWTGDNSPLHF.

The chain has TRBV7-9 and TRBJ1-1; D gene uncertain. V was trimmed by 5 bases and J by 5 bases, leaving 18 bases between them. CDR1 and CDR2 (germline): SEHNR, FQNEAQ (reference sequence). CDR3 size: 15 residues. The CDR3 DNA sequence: TGTGCCAGCAGCACCTGGCGGGGTCCGGGGACTGAAGCTTTCTTT. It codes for CASSTWRGPGTEAFF.

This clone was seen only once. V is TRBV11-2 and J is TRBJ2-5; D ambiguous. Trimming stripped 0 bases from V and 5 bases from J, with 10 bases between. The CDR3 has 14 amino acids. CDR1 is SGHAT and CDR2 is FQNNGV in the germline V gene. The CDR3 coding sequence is TGTGCCAGCAGCTTAGATAGTCTTATGGAGACCCAGTACTTC. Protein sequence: CASSLDSLMETQYF.

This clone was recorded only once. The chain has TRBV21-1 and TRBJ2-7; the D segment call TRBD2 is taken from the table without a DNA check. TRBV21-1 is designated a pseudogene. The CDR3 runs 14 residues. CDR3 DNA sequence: TGTGCCAGCAGCAACCTAGTTAACTCCTACGAGCAGTACTTC. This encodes CASSNLVNSYEQYF.

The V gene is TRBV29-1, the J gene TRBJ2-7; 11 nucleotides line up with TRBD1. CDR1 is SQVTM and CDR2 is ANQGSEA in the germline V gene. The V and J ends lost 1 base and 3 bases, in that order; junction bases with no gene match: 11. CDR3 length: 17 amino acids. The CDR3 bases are TGCAGCGTTGAAGGGGGTGAGGGACAGGGGGAAGACTACGAGCAGTACTTC. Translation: CSVEGGEGQGEDYEQYF.

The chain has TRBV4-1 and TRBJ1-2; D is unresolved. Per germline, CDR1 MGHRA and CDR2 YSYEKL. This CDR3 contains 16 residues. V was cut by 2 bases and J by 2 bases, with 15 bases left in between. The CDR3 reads CASSQLPNQMNYGYTF. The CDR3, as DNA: TGCGCCAGCAGCCAACTCCCCAATCAGATGAACTATGGCTACACCTTC.

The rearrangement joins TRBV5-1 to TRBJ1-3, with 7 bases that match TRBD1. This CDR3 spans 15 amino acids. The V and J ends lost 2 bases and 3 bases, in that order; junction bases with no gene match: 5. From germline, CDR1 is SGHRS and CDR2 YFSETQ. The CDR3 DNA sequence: TGCGCCAGCAGCTTACGGCAGGGGGATGGAAACACCATATATTTT. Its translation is CASSLRQGDGNTIYF.